This T cell receptor beta chain was obtained from a study of blood T cell repertoires in COVID-19. The V gene end was trimmed by 4 bases and the J gene end by 2 bases; junction bases not matched to a gene: 4. From germline, CDR1 is MNHEY and CDR2 SVGEGT. This CDR3 spans 15 amino acids. In the study's own analysis: How many nucleated cells were present was estimated from reference gene primer amplification. The table came from immunoSEQ multiplex PCR; TCRdb's copy has only in-frame clones and leaves some out. That table furnishes V, J and clone size, whereas the DNA furnished D and trimming. The sample comprises around 100,000 clones, 84% of which are singletons, and approximately 2% rests with the top ten. Only a few counts were recorded for this clone.

The sequenced material came from peripheral blood. The origin of this receptor is a man between 65 and 80 years old with active or convalescent COVID-19. J is TRBJ2-2 and V is TRBV6-2 or TRBV6-3; 7 bases align to TRBD1. CDR3 region: CASSWDSLNTGELFF. CDR3 in DNA: TGTGCCAGCAGTTGGGACAGTTTAAACACCGGGGAGCTGTTTTTT.